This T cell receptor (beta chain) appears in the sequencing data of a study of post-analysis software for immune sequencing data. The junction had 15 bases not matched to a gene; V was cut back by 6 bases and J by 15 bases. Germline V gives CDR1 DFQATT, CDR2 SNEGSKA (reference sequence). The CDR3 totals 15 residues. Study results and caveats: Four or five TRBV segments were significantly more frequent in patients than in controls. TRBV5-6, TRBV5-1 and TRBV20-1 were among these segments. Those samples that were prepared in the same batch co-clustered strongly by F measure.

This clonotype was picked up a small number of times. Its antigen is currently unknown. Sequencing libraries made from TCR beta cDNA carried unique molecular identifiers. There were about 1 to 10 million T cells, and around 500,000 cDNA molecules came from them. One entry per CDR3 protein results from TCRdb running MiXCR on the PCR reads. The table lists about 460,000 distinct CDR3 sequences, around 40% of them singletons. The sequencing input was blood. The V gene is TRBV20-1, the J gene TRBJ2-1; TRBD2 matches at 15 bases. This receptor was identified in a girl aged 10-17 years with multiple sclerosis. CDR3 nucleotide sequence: TGCAGTGCGATACAATCCGGGACTAGCGGGAGGAGGGGGTTCTTC. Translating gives CSAIQSGTSGRRGFF.